The 3 T cell receptor beta chains listed next were all sequenced from one sample in a study of T cells after yellow fever vaccination. TCRdb re-called the 5' RACE reads through MiXCR, storing one row per CDR3 protein. Of fewer than 350,000 distinct CDR3 sequences in the sample, 8.7% were seen once. The sequences come from PBMCs, collected on the day of the first yellow fever vaccination. The source of these receptors is a man between 18 and 29 years old who received the YFV17D yellow fever vaccine.

This clonotype was counted only a few times. CDR3 protein: CASSPRDIMRRTEAFF. The CDR3 nucleotides read TGTGCCAGCAGTCCCCGGGACATAATGAGAAGGACTGAAGCTTTCTTT. The J gene is TRBJ1-1, the V gene TRBV12-3 or TRBV12-4; possibly TRBD1 for D (6 bases). Trimming removed 5 bases at V and 5 bases at J, with 21 bases between. The CDR3 has 16 amino acids.

This clonotype was observed a few times. The rearrangement links TRBV20-1 to TRBJ2-1; 13 nucleotides agree with TRBD2. V shed 3 bases, J shed 10 bases, and the junction held 0 bases outside the gene matches. Germline CDR1 reads DFQATT; CDR2 reads SNEGSKA (reference sequence). CDR3 length equals 12 residues. CDR3 sequence: CSARTSGGEQFF. CDR3 in DNA: TGCAGTGCTAGGACTAGCGGGGGGGAGCAGTTCTTC.

V gene TRBV28 combines with J gene TRBJ1-6, with TRBD1 identical over 8 bases. The V gene's germline CDR1 is MDHEN and CDR2 SYDVKM. The length of the CDR3 is 14 residues. Unmatched junction bases numbered 5, after V lost 7 bases and J lost 6 bases. The CDR3 DNA is TGTGCCAGCACCACGACAGGGGCTAATTCACCCCTCCACTTT. Amino acids: CASTTTGANSPLHF.